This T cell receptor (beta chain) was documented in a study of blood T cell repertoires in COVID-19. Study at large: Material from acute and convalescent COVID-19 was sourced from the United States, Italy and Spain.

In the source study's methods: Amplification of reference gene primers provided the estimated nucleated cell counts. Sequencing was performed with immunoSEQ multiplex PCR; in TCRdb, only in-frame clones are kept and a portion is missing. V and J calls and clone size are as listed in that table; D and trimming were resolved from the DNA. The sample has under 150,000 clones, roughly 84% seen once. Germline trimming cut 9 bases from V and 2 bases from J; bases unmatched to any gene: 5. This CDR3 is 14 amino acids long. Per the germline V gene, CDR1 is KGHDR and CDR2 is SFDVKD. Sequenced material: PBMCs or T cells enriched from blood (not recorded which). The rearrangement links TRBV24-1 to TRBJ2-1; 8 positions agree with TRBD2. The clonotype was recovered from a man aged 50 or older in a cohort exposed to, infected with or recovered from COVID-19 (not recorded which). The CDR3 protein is CATEVAGTYNEQFF. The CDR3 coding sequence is TGTGCCACCGAAGTAGCGGGAACCTACAATGAGCAGTTCTTC.